This TCR beta chain was found in a study of blood T cell repertoires in COVID-19. Turning to the study itself: Samples came from the United States, Italy and Spain, spanning acute and convalescent COVID-19.

As handled by the study authors: Estimation of nucleated cell counts was performed using reference gene primer amplification. Only in-frame clones appear in the TCRdb table, and some are missing; sequencing was by immunoSEQ multiplex PCR. From that table come the V and J calls and clone size; the DNA was used to work out D and trimming. The repertoire consists of 150,000 to 200,000 clones, with about 81% occurring once and the leading ten covering 9.5% to 13%. The trim removed 3 bases at V and 6 bases at J, leaving 4 bases unmatched. There are 13 residues in the CDR3. CDR1 is SGHTA, CDR2 FQGNSA, per germline.

Sequences were obtained from peripheral blood. This rearrangement joins TRBV7-2 to TRBJ1-1, with 7 bases lining up with TRBD1. This sequence originates from a human donor in a cohort sampled during active COVID-19. CDR3 bases: TGTGCCAGCAGCTTGACAGGGACTTCTGAAGCTTTCTTT. Protein: CASSLTGTSEAFF.